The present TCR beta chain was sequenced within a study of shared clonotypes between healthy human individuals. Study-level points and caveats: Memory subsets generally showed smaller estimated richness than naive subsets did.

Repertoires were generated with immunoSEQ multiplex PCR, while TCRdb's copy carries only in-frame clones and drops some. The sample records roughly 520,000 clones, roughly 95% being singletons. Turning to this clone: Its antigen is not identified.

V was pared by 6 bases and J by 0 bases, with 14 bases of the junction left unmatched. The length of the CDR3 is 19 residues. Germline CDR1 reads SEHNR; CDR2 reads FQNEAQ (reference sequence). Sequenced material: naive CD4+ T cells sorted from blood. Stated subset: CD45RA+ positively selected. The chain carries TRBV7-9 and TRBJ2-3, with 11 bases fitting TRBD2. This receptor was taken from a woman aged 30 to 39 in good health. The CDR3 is CASRGDTGLAAHSTDTQYF. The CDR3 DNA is TGTGCCAGCAGGGGGGACACGGGACTAGCGGCCCATAGCACAGATACGCAGTATTTT.